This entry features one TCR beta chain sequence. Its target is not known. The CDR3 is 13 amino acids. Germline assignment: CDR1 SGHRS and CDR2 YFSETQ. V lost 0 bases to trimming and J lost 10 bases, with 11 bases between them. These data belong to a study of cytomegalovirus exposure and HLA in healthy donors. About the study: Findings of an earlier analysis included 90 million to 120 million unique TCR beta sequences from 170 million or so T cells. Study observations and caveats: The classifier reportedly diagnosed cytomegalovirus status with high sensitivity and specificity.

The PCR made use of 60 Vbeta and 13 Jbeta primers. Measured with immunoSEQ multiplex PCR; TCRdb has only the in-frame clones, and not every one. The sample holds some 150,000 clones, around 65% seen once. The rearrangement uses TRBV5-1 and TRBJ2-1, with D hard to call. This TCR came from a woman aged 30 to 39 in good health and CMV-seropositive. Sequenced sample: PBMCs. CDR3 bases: TGCGCCAGCAGCTTGGGAATGGTGGGCGAGCAGTTCTTC. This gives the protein CASSLGMVGEQFF.